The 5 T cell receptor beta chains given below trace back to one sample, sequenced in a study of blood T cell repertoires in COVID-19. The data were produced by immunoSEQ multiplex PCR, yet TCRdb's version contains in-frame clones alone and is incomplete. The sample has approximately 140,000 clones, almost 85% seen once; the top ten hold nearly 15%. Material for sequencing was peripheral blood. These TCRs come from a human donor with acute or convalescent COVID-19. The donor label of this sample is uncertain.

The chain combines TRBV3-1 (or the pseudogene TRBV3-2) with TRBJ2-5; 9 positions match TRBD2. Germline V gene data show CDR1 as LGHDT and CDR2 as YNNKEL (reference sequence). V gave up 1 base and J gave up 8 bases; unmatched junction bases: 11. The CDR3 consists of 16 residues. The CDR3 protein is CASSQGPGTSRGTQYF. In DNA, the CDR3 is TGTGCCAGCAGCCAAGGGCCAGGGACTAGCCGAGGAACCCAGTACTTC.

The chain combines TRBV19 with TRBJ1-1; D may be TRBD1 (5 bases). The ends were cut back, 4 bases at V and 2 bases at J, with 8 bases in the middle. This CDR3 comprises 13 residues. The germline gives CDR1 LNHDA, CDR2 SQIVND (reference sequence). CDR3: CASSTGGNTEAFF. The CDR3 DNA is TGTGCCAGTAGTACGGGGGGAAACACTGAAGCTTTCTTT.

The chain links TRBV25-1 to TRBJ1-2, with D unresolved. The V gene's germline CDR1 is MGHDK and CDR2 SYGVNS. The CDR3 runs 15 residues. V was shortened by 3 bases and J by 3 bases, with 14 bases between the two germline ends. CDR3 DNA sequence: TGTGCCAGCAGTGAGTTCGGAGTCGGCTACTATGGCTACACCTTC. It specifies CASSEFGVGYYGYTF.

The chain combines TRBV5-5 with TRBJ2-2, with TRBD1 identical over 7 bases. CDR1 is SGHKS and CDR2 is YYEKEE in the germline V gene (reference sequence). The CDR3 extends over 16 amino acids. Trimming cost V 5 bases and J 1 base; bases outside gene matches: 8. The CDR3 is CASRGSGQRNTGELFF. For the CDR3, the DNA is TGTGCCAGCAGGGGTTCGGGACAGCGGAACACCGGGGAGCTGTTTTTT. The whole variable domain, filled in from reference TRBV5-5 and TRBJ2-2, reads DAGVTQSPTHLIKTRGQQVTLRCSPISGHKSVSWYQQVLGQGPQFIFQYYEKEERGRGNFPDRFSARQFPNYSSELNVNALLLGDSALYLCASRGSGQRNTGELFFGEGSRLTVL.

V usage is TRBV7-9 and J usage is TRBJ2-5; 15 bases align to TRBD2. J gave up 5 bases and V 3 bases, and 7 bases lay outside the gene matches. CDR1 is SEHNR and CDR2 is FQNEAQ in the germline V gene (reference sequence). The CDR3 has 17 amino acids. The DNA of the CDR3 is TGTGCCAGCAGCTTCCTAGGACTAGCGGGGGGGCCGGAGACCCAGTACTTC. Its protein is CASSFLGLAGGPETQYF. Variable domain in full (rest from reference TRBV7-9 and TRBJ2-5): DTGVSQNPRHKITKRGQNVTFRCDPISEHNRLYWYRQTLGQGPEFLTYFQNEAQLEKSRLLSDRFSAERPKGSFSTLEIQRTEQGDSAMYLCASSFLGLAGGPETQYFGPGTRLLVL.